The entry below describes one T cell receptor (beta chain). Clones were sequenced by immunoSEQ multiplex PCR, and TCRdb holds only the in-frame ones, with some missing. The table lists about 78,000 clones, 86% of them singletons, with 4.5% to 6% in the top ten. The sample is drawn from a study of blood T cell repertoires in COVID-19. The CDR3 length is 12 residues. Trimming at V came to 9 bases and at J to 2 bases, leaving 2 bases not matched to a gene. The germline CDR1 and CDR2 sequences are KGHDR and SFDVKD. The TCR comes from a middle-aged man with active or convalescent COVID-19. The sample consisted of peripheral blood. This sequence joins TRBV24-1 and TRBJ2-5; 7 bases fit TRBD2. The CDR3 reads CATGTIQETQYF. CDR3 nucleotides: TGTGCCACCGGGACTATTCAAGAGACCCAGTACTTC.